This T cell receptor (beta chain) was identified during a study of shared clonotypes between healthy human individuals. The method was immunoSEQ multiplex PCR; TCRdb's version includes in-frame clones alone and lacks a portion of them. Counted here are more than 200,000 clones, 60% to 70% occurring once; the ten biggest clones make up 11%. Negatively enriched CD4+ T cells were divided by CD45RA into naive and memory. Germline loops: CDR1 SGHDT, CDR2 YYEEEE. V trimming: 0 bases; J trimming: 1 base; junction bases outside the gene matches: 3. The CDR3 runs 16 residues. The chain has TRBV5-6 and TRBJ2-3, with 9 bases lining up with TRBD2. The receptor was derived from a man younger than 40 in good health. Sequenced: memory CD4+ T cells sorted from blood. Subset indicated: CD45RA-negative fraction. This CDR3 reads CASSLALAGGTDTQYF. In DNA form, the CDR3 reads TGTGCCAGCAGCTTGGCCTTAGCGGGGGGCACAGATACGCAGTATTTT.